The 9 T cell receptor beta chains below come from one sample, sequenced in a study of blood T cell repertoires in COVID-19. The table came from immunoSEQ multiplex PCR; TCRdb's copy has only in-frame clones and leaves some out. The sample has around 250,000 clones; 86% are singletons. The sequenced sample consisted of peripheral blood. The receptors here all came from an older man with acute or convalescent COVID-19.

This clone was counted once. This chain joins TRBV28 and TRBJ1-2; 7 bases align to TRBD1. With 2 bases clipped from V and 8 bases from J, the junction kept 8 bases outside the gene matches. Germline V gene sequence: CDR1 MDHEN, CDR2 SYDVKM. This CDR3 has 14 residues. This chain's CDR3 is CASSLGGGAGGYTF. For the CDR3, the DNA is TGTGCCAGCAGTTTAGGAGGGGGCGCAGGGGGCTACACCTTC.

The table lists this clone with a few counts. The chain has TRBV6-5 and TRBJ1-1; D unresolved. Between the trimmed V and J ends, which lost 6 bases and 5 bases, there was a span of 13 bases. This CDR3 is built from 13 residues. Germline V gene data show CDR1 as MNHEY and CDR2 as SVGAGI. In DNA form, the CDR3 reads TGTGCCAGCAGGCAAACGAGAGGAACTGAAGCTTTCTTT. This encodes CASRQTRGTEAFF.

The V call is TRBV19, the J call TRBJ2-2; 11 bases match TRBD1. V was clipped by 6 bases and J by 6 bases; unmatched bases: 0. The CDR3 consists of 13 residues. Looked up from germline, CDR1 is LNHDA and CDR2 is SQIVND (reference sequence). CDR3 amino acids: CASRGQGAGELFF. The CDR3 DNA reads TGTGCCAGTAGGGGACAGGGGGCCGGGGAGCTGTTTTTT.

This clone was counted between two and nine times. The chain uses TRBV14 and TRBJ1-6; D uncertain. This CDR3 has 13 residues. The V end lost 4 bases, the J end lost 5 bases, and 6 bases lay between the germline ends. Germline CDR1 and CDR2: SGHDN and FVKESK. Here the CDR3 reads CASSRHHNSPLHF. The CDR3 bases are TGTGCCAGCAGCCGACACCATAATTCACCCCTCCACTTT. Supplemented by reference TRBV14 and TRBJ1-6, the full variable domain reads EAGVTQFPSHSVIEKGQTVTLRCDPISGHDNLYWYRRVMGKEIKFLLHFVKESKQDESGMPNNRFLAERTGGTYSTLKVQPAELEDSGVYFCASSRHHNSPLHFGNGTRLTVT.

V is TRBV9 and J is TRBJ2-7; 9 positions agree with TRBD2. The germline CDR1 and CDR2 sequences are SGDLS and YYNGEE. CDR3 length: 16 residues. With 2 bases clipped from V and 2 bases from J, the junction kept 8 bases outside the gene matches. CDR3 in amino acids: CASSVGVAGVPYEQYF. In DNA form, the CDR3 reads TGTGCCAGCAGCGTTGGAGTAGCGGGAGTCCCCTACGAGCAGTACTTC.

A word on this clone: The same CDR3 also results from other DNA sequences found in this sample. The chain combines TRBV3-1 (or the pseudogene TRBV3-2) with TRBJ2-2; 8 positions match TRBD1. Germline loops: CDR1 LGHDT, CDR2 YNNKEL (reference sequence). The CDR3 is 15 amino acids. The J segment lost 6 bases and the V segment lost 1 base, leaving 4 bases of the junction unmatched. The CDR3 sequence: CASSQGTGLAGELFF. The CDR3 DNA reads TGTGCCAGCAGCCAAGGGACAGGGTTGGCCGGGGAGCTGTTTTTT.

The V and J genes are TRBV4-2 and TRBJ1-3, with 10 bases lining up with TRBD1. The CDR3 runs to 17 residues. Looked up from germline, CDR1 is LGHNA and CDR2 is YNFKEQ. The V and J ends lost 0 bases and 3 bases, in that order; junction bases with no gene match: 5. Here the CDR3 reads CASSQDLDRGGGNTIYF. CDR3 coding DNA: TGTGCCAGCAGCCAAGATCTGGACAGGGGGGGTGGAAACACCATATATTTT.

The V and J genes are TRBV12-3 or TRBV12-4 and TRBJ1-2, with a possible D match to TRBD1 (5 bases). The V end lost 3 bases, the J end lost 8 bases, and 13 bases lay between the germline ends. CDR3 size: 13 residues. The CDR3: CASSFGGLGGYTF. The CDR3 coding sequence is TGTGCCAGCAGTTTTGGGGGACTGGGGGGCTACACCTTC.

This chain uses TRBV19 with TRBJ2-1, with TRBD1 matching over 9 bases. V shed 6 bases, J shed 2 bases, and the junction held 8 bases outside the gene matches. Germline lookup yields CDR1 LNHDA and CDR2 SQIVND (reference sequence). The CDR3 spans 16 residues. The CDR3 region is CASSLQQGATYNEQFF. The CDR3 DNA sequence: TGTGCCAGTAGCCTTCAACAGGGGGCAACCTACAATGAGCAGTTCTTC.